These 25 T cell receptor beta chains came from one sample sequenced in a study of cytomegalovirus exposure and HLA in healthy donors. Primers: 60 Vbeta forward and 13 Jbeta reverse. Data came from immunoSEQ multiplex PCR; TCRdb stores just in-frame clones and leaves some out. The profile shows roughly 130,000 clones, roughly four fifths of them singletons. The specimen sequenced was PBMCs. These receptors were collected from a woman aged 45-60 years in good health and CMV-seronegative.

The chain carries TRBV27 and TRBJ2-2, with TRBD1 matching over 9 bases. The germline CDR1 and CDR2 sequences are MNHEY and SMNVEV (reference sequence). This CDR3 is 16 amino acids long. Unmatched junction bases numbered 7, after V lost 6 bases and J lost 2 bases. The CDR3 is CASRRDREPNTGELFF. CDR3 DNA sequence: TGTGCCAGCAGGCGGGACAGGGAGCCCAACACCGGGGAGCTGTTTTTT.

The chain recombines TRBV5-4 with TRBJ2-1; 8 bases fit TRBD2. The germline V gene has CDR1 SGHNT and CDR2 YYREEE (reference sequence). The CDR3 has 16 residues. Losses at the gene ends were 7 bases for V and 7 bases for J; bases not matched to a gene: 16. CDR3 residues: CASPVSTGGPGNEQFF. In DNA, the CDR3 is TGTGCCAGCCCAGTTTCCACGGGAGGGCCAGGGAATGAGCAGTTCTTC.

In the case of this clone: An end of the junction does not agree with germline; a read error may underlie this. The chain combines TRBV29-1 with TRBJ2-3, with TRBD1 as a possible D gene (9 bases). The CDR3 covers 15 residues. CDR1 SQVTM and CDR2 ANQGSEA come from the germline V gene. The CDR3 DNA reads as TGCAGCGTTGAAGCGGGGGGGACAGGGACAGATACGCGGTATTTT. It translates to CSVEAGGTGTDTRYF.

The chain combines TRBV7-2 with TRBJ1-1; D is ambiguous. The CDR3 length is 16 residues. Germline lookup yields CDR1 SGHTA and CDR2 FQGNSA. Trimming took 2 bases from V and 0 from J, leaving 13 bases between them. CDR3 loop: CASSLIVADMNTEAFF. The CDR3 bases are TGTGCCAGCAGCTTAATTGTGGCAGACATGAACACTGAAGCTTTCTTT.

The chain couples TRBV27 to TRBJ2-1, with 12 positions matching TRBD2. J lost 4 bases, V lost 4 bases, and 2 bases had no gene match. This CDR3 spans 15 amino acids. Per the germline V gene, CDR1 is MNHEY and CDR2 is SMNVEV (reference sequence). CDR3 protein: CASSWTSGKYNEQFF. DNA for the CDR3: TGTGCCAGCAGTTGGACTAGCGGGAAGTACAATGAGCAGTTCTTC.

This chain links TRBV29-1 with TRBJ1-1; D ambiguous. CDR1 and CDR2 (germline): SQVTM, ANQGSEA. V lost 6 bases to trimming and J lost 4 bases, with 12 bases between them. The length of the CDR3 is 12 residues. In DNA form, the CDR3 reads TGCAGCGTCGAGAGTCCCCGCACTGAAGCTTTCTTT. Translating it yields CSVESPRTEAFF.

The chain links TRBV19 to TRBJ1-3; the match to TRBD1 covers 9 bases. The CDR3 is 16 residues long. Germline V gene data show CDR1 as LNHDA and CDR2 as SQIVND (reference sequence). The ends lost 6 bases at V and 3 bases at J; junction bases unmatched: 9. Written as DNA, the CDR3 is TGTGCCAGTAGACTTACAGGGGGCGCATTTGGAAACACCATATATTTT. It specifies CASRLTGGAFGNTIYF.

The rearrangement uses TRBV27 and TRBJ2-3, with D perhaps matching TRBD2 (6 bases). The CDR3 consists of 17 residues. CDR1 and CDR2 from the germline V gene are MNHEY and SMNVEV (reference sequence). V lost 6 bases and J lost 8, with 27 bases in between. The CDR3 nucleotides read TGTGCCAGCAGCCGTCCCGTAAATGTTGGCGGGGTGGGTACGCAGTATTTT. Its translation is CASSRPVNVGGVGTQYF.

V usage is TRBV5-4 and J usage is TRBJ1-2, with no clear D. The germline CDR1 and CDR2 sequences are SGHNT and YYREEE (reference sequence). The V end lost 2 bases, the J end lost 4 bases, and 12 bases lay between the germline ends. CDR3 length: 14 residues. CDR3 protein: CASSFGRETYGYTF. The DNA of the CDR3 is TGTGCCAGCAGCTTTGGGCGGGAGACCTATGGCTACACCTTC.

Only one count was recorded for this clone. The rearrangement uses TRBV30 and TRBJ2-3; 9 bases align to TRBD2. Germline V CDR1 and CDR2: GTSNPN, SVGIG (reference sequence). The trim removed 4 bases at V and 2 bases at J, leaving 13 bases unmatched. CDR3 length: 17 amino acids. The CDR3 DNA follows: TGTGCCTGGATATACGGGGGTAGCGGGAGAATCACAGATACGCAGTATTTT. This translates into CAWIYGGSGRITDTQYF.

This clone was found a few times. V gene TRBV6-4 combines with J gene TRBJ2-7; TRBD2 agrees at 8 bases. V dropped 0 bases and J dropped 6; count of bases not matched to a gene: 19. The germline CDR1 and CDR2 sequences are MRHNA and SNTAGT. The CDR3 runs 19 residues. CDR3 in DNA: TGTGCCAGCAGTGACTCTCCCCCGGCGGGAGGTCTTTTTCTGGGCGAGCAGTACGTC. Amino acids: CASSDSPPAGGLFLGEQYV.

The V and J genes are TRBV7-2 and TRBJ2-7; maybe TRBD1 (6 bases). Germline loops: CDR1 SGHTA, CDR2 FQGNSA. V dropped 5 bases and J dropped 7 bases, with 18 bases sitting between them. This CDR3 contains 14 residues. Written as DNA, the CDR3 is TGTGCCAGCAGCCGGACAGTTGCCGGGCGGGAGCAGTACTTC. This translates into CASSRTVAGREQYF. Full variable domain (rest looked up from reference TRBV7-2 and TRBJ2-7): GAGVSQSPSNKVTEKGKDVELRCDPISGHTALYWYRQSLGQGLEFLIYFQGNSAPDKSGLPSDRFSAERTGGSVSTLTIQRTQQEDSAVYLCASSRTVAGREQYFGPGTRLTVT.

The chain uses TRBV15 and TRBJ1-1, with D unresolved. V lost 1 base and J 3 bases, leaving 12 bases between the germline ends. There are 15 residues in the CDR3. Germline CDR1 LNHNV, CDR2 YYDKDF (reference sequence). CDR3 loop: CATSRAVSRDTEAFF. The CDR3 DNA is TGTGCCACCAGCAGAGCCGTGTCTCGGGACACTGAAGCTTTCTTT.

This clone was counted between two and nine times. This chain links TRBV6-6 with TRBJ2-4, with 8 bases aligning to TRBD1. In germline, CDR1 is MNHNY, CDR2 SVGAGI (reference sequence). V shed 5 bases and J 8 bases; nucleotides not matched to a gene: 8. This CDR3 comprises 14 residues. CDR3 region: CASSADRVWDIQYF. CDR3 in DNA: TGTGCCAGCAGTGCGGACAGGGTATGGGACATTCAGTACTTC.

CDR3 coding DNA: TGTGCCAGCAGCCAAGATGGGACTTCTCTGGGGGCCAACGTCCTGACTTTC. As protein: CASSQDGTSLGANVLTF. V gene TRBV5-4 combines with J gene TRBJ2-6; the D gene is possibly TRBD2 (6 bases). The ends were cut back, 4 bases at V and 4 bases at J, with 18 bases in the middle. Germline CDR1 reads SGHNT; CDR2 reads YYREEE (reference sequence). The CDR3 loop spans 17 amino acids.

The V gene is TRBV7-9, the J gene TRBJ1-1; tentatively, D is TRBD1 (5 bases). V was pared by 3 bases and J by 4 bases, with 12 bases between. Germline V gene data show CDR1 as SEHNR and CDR2 as FQNEAQ (reference sequence). CDR3 length: 14 residues. CDR3: CASSFGGVGTEAFF. The CDR3 region has the DNA TGTGCCAGCAGCTTCGGGGGGGTAGGCACTGAAGCTTTCTTT.

This rearrangement joins TRBV28 to TRBJ2-5, with 7 bases aligning to TRBD1. The ends lost 6 bases at V and 1 base at J; junction bases unmatched: 5. This CDR3 region has 14 residues. CDR1 and CDR2 from the germline V gene are MDHEN and SYDVKM. The CDR3 loop is CASSSDRVQETQYF. CDR3 nucleotide sequence: TGTGCCAGCAGCTCAGACAGGGTCCAAGAGACCCAGTACTTC.

This clone appeared a single time. The gene calls are TRBV11-2 and TRBJ2-1; 8 positions agree with TRBD2. CDR3 length: 17 residues. With V trimmed by 5 bases and J by 7 bases, 16 bases remained unmatched. Germline-derived CDR1 and CDR2 are SGHAT and FQNNGV. Here the CDR3 DNA reads TGTGCCAGCAGCCCCTACCCCCGGGAGGGCCTAGGGAATGAGCAGTTCTTC. Translating gives CASSPYPREGLGNEQFF. Supplemented by reference TRBV11-2 and TRBJ2-1, the full variable domain reads EAGVAQSPRYKIIEKRQSVAFWCNPISGHATLYWYQQILGQGPKLLIQFQNNGVVDDSQLPKDRFSAERLKGVDSTLKIQPAKLEDSAVYLCASSPYPREGLGNEQFFGPGTRLTVL.

In this sample, this clone turned up once. The V gene is TRBV29-1, the J gene TRBJ1-1; TRBD1 matches 10 bases. The CDR3 is 13 amino acids. Germline V gene lookup returns CDR1 SQVTM and CDR2 ANQGSEA. The V gene end was trimmed by 7 bases and the J gene end by 11 bases; junction bases not matched to a gene: 13. DNA of the CDR3: TGCAGCGCCTCTCCGGGACAGGGGCGTTCGGCTTTCTTT. Protein: CSASPGQGRSAFF.

The J gene is TRBJ2-5, the V gene TRBV28; a possible D gene is TRBD2 (5 bases). V was pared by 5 bases and J by 2 bases, with 12 bases between. Germline-derived CDR1 and CDR2 are MDHEN and SYDVKM. The length of the CDR3 is 14 residues. CDR3 region: CASSTPRGQETQYF. The CDR3 DNA reads as TGTGCCAGCAGTACCCCCAGAGGGCAAGAGACCCAGTACTTC.

The rearrangement uses TRBV30 and TRBJ1-5; weak D call: TRBD1 (6 bases). Trimming removed 1 base at V and 6 bases at J, with 10 bases between. Germline CDR1 GTSNPN, CDR2 SVGIG (reference sequence). The CDR3 sequence is 13 residues long. CDR3 region: CAWSDRESQPQHF. DNA of the CDR3: TGTGCCTGGAGTGACAGGGAAAGTCAGCCCCAGCATTTT.

V gene TRBV7-3 combines with J gene TRBJ2-1; 10 nucleotides match TRBD2. Unmatched junction bases numbered 4, after V lost 4 bases and J lost 4 bases. Germline assignment: CDR1 SGHTA and CDR2 FQGTGA. The CDR3 spans 15 residues. The CDR3 bases are TGTGCCAGCAGCTCCCTGACTAGCGGGTACAATGAGCAGTTCTTC. The encoded protein is CASSSLTSGYNEQFF. Together with reference TRBV7-3 and TRBJ2-1, the CDR3 gives the full variable domain: GAGVSQTPSNKVTEKGKYVELRCDPISGHTALYWYRQSLGQGPEFLIYFQGTGAADDSGLPNDRFFAVRPEGSVSTLKIQRTERGDSAVYLCASSSLTSGYNEQFFGPGTRLTVL.

This chain uses TRBV29-1 with TRBJ2-7; D unresolved. V was trimmed by 4 bases and J by 2 bases, leaving 15 bases between them. Germline V CDR1 and CDR2: SQVTM, ANQGSEA. This CDR3 is built from 14 residues. The CDR3: CSVASEFQAYEQYF. The CDR3 DNA is TGCAGCGTTGCCTCGGAGTTCCAAGCCTACGAGCAGTACTTC.

The chain joins TRBV30 to TRBJ2-5, with 10 bases lining up with TRBD2. The CDR3 extends over 13 amino acids. Germline V gene sequence: CDR1 GTSNPN, CDR2 SVGIG (reference sequence). For the CDR3, the DNA is TGTGCACAAGCGGGAGGGCCGAGGGAGACCCAGTACTTC. Translation gives CAQAGGPRETQYF. The full variable domain, completed using reference TRBV30 and TRBJ2-5, is SQTIHQWPATLVQPVGSPLSLECTVEGTSNPNLYWYRQAAGRGLQLLFYSVGIGQISSEVPQNLSASRPQDRQFILSSKKLLLSDSGFYLCAQAGGPRETQYFGPGTRLLVL.

This clone has a handful of counts. One end of the junction does not line up with germline, which may come from a read error. This chain joins TRBV7-9 and TRBJ2-2; 10 bases align to TRBD1. The CDR3 loop spans 17 amino acids. Germline V CDR1 and CDR2: SEHNR, FQNEAQ (reference sequence). CDR3 in DNA: TGTTCCAGCAGCTTACCTAGGACAGGGGGTAACACCGGGGAGCTGTTTTTT. As protein: CSSSLPRTGGNTGELFF. Complete variable domain (other parts from reference TRBV7-9 and TRBJ2-2): DTGVSQNPRHKITKRGQNVTFRCDPISEHNRLYWYRQTLGQGPEFLTYFQNEAQLEKSRLLSDRFSAERPKGSFSTLEIQRTEQGDSAMYLCSSSLPRTGGNTGELFFGEGSRLTVL.